This TCR beta chain was sequenced for a study of T cell repertoires in cytomegalovirus infection. Across the study: Public TCR beta signatures indicated both CMV infection and matching HLA type.

TCRdb redid the calling of the reads with MiXCR, one entry per CDR3 protein. The sample lists hundreds of thousands of distinct CDR3 sequences; 20% to 25% were seen once. Study-wide findings and caveats: Clonotypes of TCR beta that were HLA-C-restricted and CMV-specific dominated the ex vivo response.

This clonotype appeared many times. Antigen unknown. This clonotype was sampled from a human donor in good health (CMV status not recorded). Some clones in this sample may be carry-over from other donors' samples. The sequenced sample was CD8+ T cells from PBMCs.

The CDR3 loop is CASSGQYGTQYF. CDR3 nucleotides: TGTGCCAGCAGTGGACAGTATGGGACCCAGTACTTC. The chain employs TRBV7-6 and TRBJ2-5; a possible D gene is TRBD1 (6 bases). This CDR3 region has 12 residues. The germline V and J ends were trimmed by 6 bases and 7 bases, with 12 bases remaining between them. CDR1 SGHVS and CDR2 FNYEAQ come from the germline V gene.